Each of the 18 T cell receptor beta chains below was sequenced from the same sample in a study of blood T cell repertoires in COVID-19. The data were produced by immunoSEQ multiplex PCR, yet TCRdb's version contains in-frame clones alone and is incomplete. The table has roughly 100,000 clones, more than 75% seen once; the top ten hold around 9.8%. Sequences were obtained from peripheral blood. The receptor set was obtained from a man in his sixties with active or convalescent COVID-19.

This clone was picked up one time. The V and J genes are TRBV28 and TRBJ1-6; tentative D call: TRBD1 (5 bases). The CDR3 extends over 16 amino acids. The V and J ends lost 2 bases and 6 bases respectively, with 14 bases between them. Germline V CDR1 and CDR2: MDHEN, SYDVKM. Here the CDR3 reads CASSLDRQRPNSPLHF. The CDR3 DNA follows: TGTGCCAGCAGTTTAGATCGACAGAGACCTAATTCACCCCTCCACTTT.

The chain recombines TRBV21-1 with TRBJ2-1; TRBD2, the table's D call, lacks a check against the DNA. TRBV21-1 is a recognized pseudogene. The CDR3 has 14 amino acids. For the CDR3, the DNA is TGTGCCAGCAGCAAAGCGCGGGAGGGCTCCCTCCGGGTCTTC. Translated, it gives CASSKAREGSLRVF.

This chain links TRBV7-4 with TRBJ2-4, with D perhaps matching TRBD2 (6 bases). Trimming removed 7 bases at V and 1 base at J, with 17 bases between. CDR1 is SGHVT, CDR2 SQSDAQ, per germline. The length of the CDR3 is 16 residues. The CDR3 sequence is CASTLTGVGAKNIQYF. The CDR3 coding sequence is TGTGCCAGCACCCTAACGGGGGTAGGTGCCAAAAACATTCAGTACTTC.

The V call is TRBV28, the J call TRBJ2-3, with TRBD2 matching 10 bases. The V and J ends lost 3 bases and 4 bases, in that order; junction bases with no gene match: 7. The germline V gene has CDR1 MDHEN and CDR2 SYDVKM. CDR3 length: 16 residues. CDR3 amino acids: CASSLISGRYADTQYF. CDR3 sequence (DNA): TGTGCCAGCAGTTTGATTAGCGGGAGGTATGCAGATACGCAGTATTTT. The full variable domain, its missing parts supplied by reference TRBV28 and TRBJ2-3, is DVKVTQSSRYLVKRTGEKVFLECVQDMDHENMFWYRQDPGLGLRLIYFSYDVKMKEKGDIPEGYSVSREKKERFSLILESASTNQTSMYLCASSLISGRYADTQYFGPGTRLTVL.

V usage is TRBV19 and J usage is TRBJ1-2; 7 bases agree with TRBD1. V shed 8 bases, J shed 4 bases, and the junction held 4 bases outside the gene matches. The germline gives CDR1 LNHDA, CDR2 SQIVND (reference sequence). This CDR3 is built from 12 residues. CDR3 loop: CASRTGSYGYTF. The CDR3 region has the DNA TGTGCCAGTCGGACAGGTAGCTATGGCTACACCTTC.

The V gene is TRBV5-1, the J gene TRBJ2-5; 9 nucleotides agree with TRBD2. The CDR3 sequence is 15 residues long. V shed 7 bases, J shed 0 bases, and the junction held 7 bases outside the gene matches. Germline values: CDR1 SGHRS, CDR2 YFSETQ. As DNA, the CDR3 is TGCGCCAGCGGTAGGACTAGCGCGAACCAAGAGACCCAGTACTTC. It yields the protein CASGRTSANQETQYF.

The chain joins TRBV6-1 to TRBJ1-5, with TRBD1 matching over 7 bases. The germline V gene has CDR1 MNHNS and CDR2 SASEGT. This CDR3 spans 15 amino acids. After removal of 1 base from V and 4 bases from J, the junction contained 4 bases not matched to a gene. Here the CDR3 DNA reads TGTGCCAGCAGTGAAGATGGGACAGCTAATCAGCCCCAGCATTTT. It translates to CASSEDGTANQPQHF.

This clone appeared a single time. The chain employs TRBV6-4 and TRBJ2-3, with D perhaps TRBD1 (5 bases). CDR1 MRHNA and CDR2 SNTAGT come from the germline V gene. The V gene lost 3 bases and the J gene lost 4 bases, with 8 bases spanning the gap. This CDR3 has 13 amino acids. CDR3 loop: CASSEGRADTQYF. The CDR3, as DNA: TGTGCCAGCAGTGAAGGCAGGGCAGATACGCAGTATTTT.

This clone was counted a few times. The chain links TRBV19 to TRBJ1-5, with D perhaps TRBD1 (5 bases). Germline V lookup: CDR1 LNHDA, CDR2 SQIVND (reference sequence). V was shortened by 1 base and J by 2 bases, with 15 bases between the two germline ends. CDR3 length equals 17 residues. Here the CDR3 DNA reads TGTGCCAGTAGTATAGGTCAGGGCAGCGGGGGCAATCAGCCCCAGCATTTT. Encoded protein: CASSIGQGSGGNQPQHF.

The chain uses TRBV27 and TRBJ1-2; TRBD1 is a possible D gene (5 bases). The length of the CDR3 is 15 residues. Germline V gene lookup returns CDR1 MNHEY and CDR2 SMNVEV (reference sequence). Trimming left V 5 bases short and J 6 bases short, with 19 bases between. CDR3 sequence (DNA): TGTGCCAGCAGTCCATCTGGACAAGCTCTCCATGGCTACACCTTC. This sequence encodes CASSPSGQALHGYTF.

V is TRBV10-1 and J is TRBJ2-2, with a weak D call TRBD1 (6 bases). The CDR3 covers 17 residues. The V end lost 3 bases, the J end lost 0 bases, and 14 bases lay between the germline ends. Germline loops: CDR1 WNHNN, CDR2 SYGVQD (reference sequence). CDR3: CASSDPKGQTNTGELFF. The CDR3 nucleotides read TGCGCCAGCAGTGACCCGAAGGGACAAACGAACACCGGGGAGCTGTTTTTT.

This chain links TRBV28 with TRBJ2-7; D perhaps matches TRBD2 (6 bases). The CDR3 runs 14 residues. V was trimmed by 7 bases and J by 1 base, leaving 14 bases between them. The V gene's germline CDR1 is MDHEN and CDR2 SYDVKM. The CDR3 is CASIASGTSYEQYF. CDR3 nucleotides: TGTGCCAGCATAGCCTCCGGGACTTCCTACGAGCAGTACTTC.

CDR3 DNA sequence: TGTGCCAGCAGCGGGGGGGGCGGGGAGCTGTTTTTT. Amino acids: CASSGGGGELFF. The V call is TRBV7-6, the J call TRBJ2-2; 7 nucleotides agree with TRBD2. There are 12 residues in the CDR3. Per the germline V gene, CDR1 is SGHVS and CDR2 is FNYEAQ. J lost 7 bases, V lost 5 bases, and 1 base had no gene match.

This rearrangement joins TRBV11-2 to TRBJ1-1; D is perhaps TRBD1 (5 bases). Trimming shortened V by 5 bases and J by 10 bases, and 17 bases separated the two germline ends. The CDR3 loop spans 13 amino acids. CDR1 SGHAT and CDR2 FQNNGV come from the germline V gene. The CDR3 is CASSKRGGFGAFF. The CDR3 bases are TGTGCCAGCAGCAAAAGGGGTGGATTTGGAGCTTTCTTT.

The J gene is TRBJ2-2, the V gene TRBV12-3 or TRBV12-4; no definite D call. V lost 5 bases and J lost 2, with 3 bases in between. The CDR3 consists of 12 residues. CDR3 DNA: TGTGCCAGCAGTCATAACACCGGGGAGCTGTTTTTT. Amino acid sequence: CASSHNTGELFF.

V is TRBV5-1 and J is TRBJ2-7, with TRBD2 matching over 7 bases. Trimming at V came to 1 base and at J to 5 bases, leaving 9 bases not matched to a gene. The CDR3 is 15 residues long. Germline CDR1 reads SGHRS; CDR2 reads YFSETQ. The CDR3 reads CASSLTGGSSHEQYF. CDR3 in DNA: TGCGCCAGCAGCTTGACCGGCGGGAGTTCCCACGAGCAGTACTTC.

This clone was detected once. V usage is TRBV6-5 and J usage is TRBJ1-1; perhaps TRBD1 as D (5 bases). V lost 6 bases and J 1 base, leaving 9 bases between the germline ends. CDR1 and CDR2 (germline): MNHEY, SVGAGI. The CDR3 extends over 13 amino acids. The CDR3 protein is CASRGRENTEAFF. The CDR3 DNA is TGTGCCAGCAGGGGGCGTGAGAACACTGAAGCTTTCTTT.

The chain links TRBV7-6 to TRBJ1-1, with D perhaps TRBD1 (6 bases). V was cut by 5 bases and J by 5 bases, with 18 bases left in between. Germline CDR1 and CDR2: SGHVS and FNYEAQ. The CDR3 loop spans 15 amino acids. CDR3 sequence: CASSPWGDRGTEAFF. DNA of the CDR3: TGTGCCAGCAGCCCGTGGGGTGATAGGGGGACTGAAGCTTTCTTT.